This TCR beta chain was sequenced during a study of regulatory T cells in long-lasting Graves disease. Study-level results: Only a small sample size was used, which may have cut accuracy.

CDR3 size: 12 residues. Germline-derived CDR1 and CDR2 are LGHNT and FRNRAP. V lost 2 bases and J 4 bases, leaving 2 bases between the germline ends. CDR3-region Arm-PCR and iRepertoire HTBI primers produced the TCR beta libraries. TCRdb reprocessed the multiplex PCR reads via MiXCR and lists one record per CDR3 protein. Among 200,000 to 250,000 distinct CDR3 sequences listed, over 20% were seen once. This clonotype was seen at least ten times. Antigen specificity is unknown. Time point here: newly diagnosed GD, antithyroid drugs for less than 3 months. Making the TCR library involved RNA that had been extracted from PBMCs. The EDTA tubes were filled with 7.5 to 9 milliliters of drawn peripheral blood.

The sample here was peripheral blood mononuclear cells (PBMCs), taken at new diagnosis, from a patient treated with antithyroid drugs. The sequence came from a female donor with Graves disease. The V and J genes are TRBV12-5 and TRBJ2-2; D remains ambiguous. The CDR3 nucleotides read TGTGCTAGTGGTTTGCCCACCGGGGAGCTGTTTTTT. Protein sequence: CASGLPTGELFF.